This T cell receptor (beta chain) was sequenced for a study of T cell repertoires in cytomegalovirus infection. With 5 bases clipped from V and 8 bases from J, the junction kept 9 bases outside the gene matches. The CDR3 contains 14 residues. From germline, CDR1 is SGHTA and CDR2 FQGNSA. A single record per CDR3 protein comes from TCRdb applying MiXCR to the reads. The data hold fewer than 200,000 distinct CDR3 sequences, with roughly 20% observed a single time. This clonotype was detected ten times or more. No antigen is known for it. This TCR came from a human donor in good health (CMV status not recorded). Some clones in this sample may be carry-over from other donors' samples. Source: CD8+ T cells from cultured PBMCs, taken from culture after CMV antigen stimulation. The rearrangement links TRBV7-2 to TRBJ1-1; 9 bases are shared with TRBD1. CDR3 in DNA: TGTGCCAGCAGCCTCGGACAGGGGACCTGGGAAGCTTTCTTT. This sequence encodes CASSLGQGTWEAFF.